Listed below are T cell receptor beta chains from one sample, sequenced in a study of CXCR3-negative and CXCR3-positive naive CD8 T cells. TCRdb re-called the 5' RACE reads; one entry per CDR3 protein, DNA not given. The repertoire table contains under 150,000 distinct CDR3 sequences. The specimen was naive CXCR3+ CD8+ T cells from blood. The receptors shown here come from a human donor in good health. Some clones in this sample may be carry-over from other donors' samples. CDR3s include the opening cysteine and the closing phenylalanine or tryptophan.

V	J	CDR3
TRBV4-1	TRBJ2-7	CASSAGKTGYEQYF
TRBV28	TRBJ2-3	CASSGTSGDTQYF
TRBV7-6	TRBJ2-3	CASSVSPDADTQYF
TRBV9	TRBJ2-3	CASSVEGVRTTDTQYF
TRBV10-1	TRBJ2-7	CASSDEPGLPYEQYF
TRBV5-1	TRBJ1-1	CASSPGAAGTEAFF
TRBV27	TRBJ2-7	CASSYITGDLDEQYF
TRBV28	TRBJ2-2	CASKWTGLGLAGGPGELFF
TRBV14	TRBJ2-3	CASSPRFFLSTDTQYF
TRBV10-3	TRBJ1-2	CAISGLEGNYGYTF
TRBV7-3	TRBJ2-1	CASSLVPLGRYNEQFF
TRBV7-9	TRBJ2-7	CASSLAGAEGPLYEQYF
TRBV28	TRBJ1-5	CASSLYSGLSNQPQHF
TRBV4-3	TRBJ1-2	CASSQEKTGRDGYTF
TRBV10-2	TRBJ1-1	CASSVSGRENEAFF
TRBV10-3	TRBJ2-7	CAISESPEQYF
TRBV24-1	TRBJ1-5	CATGGGGGMNQPQHF